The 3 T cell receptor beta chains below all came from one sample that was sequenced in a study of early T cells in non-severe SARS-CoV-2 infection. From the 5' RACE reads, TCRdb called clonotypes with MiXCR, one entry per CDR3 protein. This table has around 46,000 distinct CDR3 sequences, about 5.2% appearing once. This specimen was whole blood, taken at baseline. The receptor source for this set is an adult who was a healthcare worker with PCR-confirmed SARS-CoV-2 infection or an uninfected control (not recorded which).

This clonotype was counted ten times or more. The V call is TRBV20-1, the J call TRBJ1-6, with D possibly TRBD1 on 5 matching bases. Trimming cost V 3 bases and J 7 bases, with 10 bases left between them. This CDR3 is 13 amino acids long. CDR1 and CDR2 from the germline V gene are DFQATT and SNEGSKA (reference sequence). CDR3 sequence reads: CSASPQENSPLHF. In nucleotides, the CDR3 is TGCAGTGCTAGCCCACAGGAGAATTCACCCCTCCACTTT.

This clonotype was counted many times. The CDR3 protein is CASSQDAGNTEAFF. Here the CDR3 DNA reads TGCGCCAGCAGCCAAGACGCAGGGAACACTGAAGCTTTCTTT. This rearrangement joins TRBV4-1 to TRBJ1-1; no firm D call. CDR1 is MGHRA and CDR2 is YSYEKL in the germline V gene. Trimming cost V 0 bases and J 1 base, with 6 bases left between them. CDR3 length: 14 amino acids.

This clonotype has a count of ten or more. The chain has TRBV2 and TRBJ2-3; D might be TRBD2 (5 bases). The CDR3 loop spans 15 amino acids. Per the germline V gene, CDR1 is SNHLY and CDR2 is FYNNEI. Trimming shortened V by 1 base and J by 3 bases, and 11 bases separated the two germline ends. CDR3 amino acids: CASSEDGRRTDTQYF. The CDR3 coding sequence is TGTGCCAGCAGTGAAGATGGTAGGAGGACAGATACGCAGTATTTT.